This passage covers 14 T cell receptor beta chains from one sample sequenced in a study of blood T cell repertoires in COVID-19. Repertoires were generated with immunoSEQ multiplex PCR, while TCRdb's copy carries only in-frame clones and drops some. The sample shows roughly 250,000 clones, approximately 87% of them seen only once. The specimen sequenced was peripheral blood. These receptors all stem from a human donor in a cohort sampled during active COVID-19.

CDR3 loop: CASRGDTGELFF. As DNA, the CDR3 is TGTGCCAGCAGAGGGGACACCGGGGAGCTGTTTTTT. J is TRBJ2-2 and V is TRBV2; a weak D match, TRBD1 (5 bases). Trimming took off 6 bases at V and 3 bases at J, with 5 bases between the two ends. This CDR3 spans 12 amino acids. The germline V gene has CDR1 SNHLY and CDR2 FYNNEI. Combining the CDR3 with reference TRBV2 and TRBJ2-2 gives the whole variable domain EPEVTQTPSHQVTQMGQEVILRCVPISNHLYFYWYRQILGQKVEFLVSFYNNEISEKSEIFDDQFSVERPDGSNFTLKIRSTKLEDSAMYFCASRGDTGELFFGEGSRLTVL.

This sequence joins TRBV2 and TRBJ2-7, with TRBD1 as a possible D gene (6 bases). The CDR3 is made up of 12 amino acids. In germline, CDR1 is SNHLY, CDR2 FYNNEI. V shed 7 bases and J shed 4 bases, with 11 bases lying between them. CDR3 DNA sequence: TGTGCCAGCAATCGGGACACATACGAGCAGTACTTC. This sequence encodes CASNRDTYEQYF.

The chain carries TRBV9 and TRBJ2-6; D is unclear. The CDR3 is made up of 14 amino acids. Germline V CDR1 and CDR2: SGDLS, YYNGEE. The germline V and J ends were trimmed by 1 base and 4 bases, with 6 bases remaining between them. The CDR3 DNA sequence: TGTGCCAGCAGCGTAACTGCCGGGGCCAACGTCCTGACTTTC. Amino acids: CASSVTAGANVLTF.

Here the CDR3 reads CAISEEREEYNEQFF. The CDR3 DNA sequence: TGTGCCATCAGTGAAGAGCGGGAGGAGTACAATGAGCAGTTCTTC. The chain has TRBV10-3 and TRBJ2-1; 9 positions match TRBD2. With V trimmed by 3 bases and J by 4 bases, 4 bases remained unmatched. The CDR3 totals 15 residues. CDR1 and CDR2 from the germline V gene are ENHRY and SYGVKD.

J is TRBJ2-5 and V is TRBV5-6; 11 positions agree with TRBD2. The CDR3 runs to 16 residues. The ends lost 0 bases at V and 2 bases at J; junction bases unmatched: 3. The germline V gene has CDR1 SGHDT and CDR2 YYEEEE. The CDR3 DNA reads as TGTGCCAGCAGCTTGGGGACTAGCGGGTATCAAGAGACCCAGTACTTC. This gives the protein CASSLGTSGYQETQYF.

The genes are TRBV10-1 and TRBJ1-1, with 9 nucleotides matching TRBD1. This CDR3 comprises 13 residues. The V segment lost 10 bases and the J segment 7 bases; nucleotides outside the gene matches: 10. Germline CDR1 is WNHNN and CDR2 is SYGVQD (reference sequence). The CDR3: CATARDRVSEAFF. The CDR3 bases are TGCGCCACTGCCCGGGACAGGGTCAGTGAAGCTTTCTTT.

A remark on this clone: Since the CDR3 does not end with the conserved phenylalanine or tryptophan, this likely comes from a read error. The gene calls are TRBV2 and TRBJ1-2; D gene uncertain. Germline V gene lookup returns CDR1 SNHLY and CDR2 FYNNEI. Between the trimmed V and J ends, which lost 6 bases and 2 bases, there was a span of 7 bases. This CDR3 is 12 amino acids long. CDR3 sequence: CASSEINYGYTL. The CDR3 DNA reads TGTGCCAGCAGCGAAATAAACTATGGCTACACCCTC.

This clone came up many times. The CDR3: CACCQEGNQPQHF. CDR3 DNA: TGTGCCTGCTGTCAGGAGGGGAATCAGCCCCAGCATTTT. The chain couples TRBV2 to TRBJ1-5; TRBD1 might be the D (5 bases). The CDR3 runs 13 residues. V gave up 11 bases and J gave up 4 bases, with 15 bases separating them. The germline V gene has CDR1 SNHLY and CDR2 FYNNEI.

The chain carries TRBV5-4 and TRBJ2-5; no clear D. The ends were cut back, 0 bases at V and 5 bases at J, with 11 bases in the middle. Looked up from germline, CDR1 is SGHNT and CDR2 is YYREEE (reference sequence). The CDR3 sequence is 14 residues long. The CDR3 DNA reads TGTGCCAGCAGCTTGGTTGCGGCGCCGGAGACCCAGTACTTC. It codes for CASSLVAAPETQYF.

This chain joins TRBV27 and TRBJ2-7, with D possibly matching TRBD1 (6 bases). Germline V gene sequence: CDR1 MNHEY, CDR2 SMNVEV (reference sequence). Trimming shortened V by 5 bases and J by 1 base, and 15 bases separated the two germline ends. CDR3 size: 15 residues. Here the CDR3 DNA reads TGTGCCAGCAGTCCTACGGACAGTATGTCCTACGAGCAGTACTTC. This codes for CASSPTDSMSYEQYF.

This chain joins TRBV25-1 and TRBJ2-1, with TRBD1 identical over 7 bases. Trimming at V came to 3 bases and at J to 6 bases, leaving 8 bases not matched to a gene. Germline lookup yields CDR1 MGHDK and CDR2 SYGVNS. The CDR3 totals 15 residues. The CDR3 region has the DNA TGTGCCAGCAGTGATCAGGACAGGATCTCCAATGAGCAGTTCTTC. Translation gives CASSDQDRISNEQFF.

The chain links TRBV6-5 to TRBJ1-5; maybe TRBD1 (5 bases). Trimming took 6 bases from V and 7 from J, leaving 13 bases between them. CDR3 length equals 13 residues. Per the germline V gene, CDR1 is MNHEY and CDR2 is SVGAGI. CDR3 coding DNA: TGTGCCAGCAGCCACGGGGGGAGCCAGCCCCAGCATTTT. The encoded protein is CASSHGGSQPQHF.

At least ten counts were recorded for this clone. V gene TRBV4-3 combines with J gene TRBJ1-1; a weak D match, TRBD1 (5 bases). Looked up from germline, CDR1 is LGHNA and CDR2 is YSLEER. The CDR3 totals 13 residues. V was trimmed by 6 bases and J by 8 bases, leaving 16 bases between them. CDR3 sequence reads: CASSPFLGEEAFF. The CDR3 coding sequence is TGCGCCAGCAGTCCTTTCCTAGGGGAAGAAGCTTTCTTT.

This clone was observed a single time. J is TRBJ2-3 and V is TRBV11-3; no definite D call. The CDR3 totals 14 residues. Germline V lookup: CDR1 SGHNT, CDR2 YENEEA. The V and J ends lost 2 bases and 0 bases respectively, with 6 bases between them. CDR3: CASSLSPSTDTQYF. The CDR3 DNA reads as TGTGCCAGCAGCTTATCCCCTAGCACAGATACGCAGTATTTT.